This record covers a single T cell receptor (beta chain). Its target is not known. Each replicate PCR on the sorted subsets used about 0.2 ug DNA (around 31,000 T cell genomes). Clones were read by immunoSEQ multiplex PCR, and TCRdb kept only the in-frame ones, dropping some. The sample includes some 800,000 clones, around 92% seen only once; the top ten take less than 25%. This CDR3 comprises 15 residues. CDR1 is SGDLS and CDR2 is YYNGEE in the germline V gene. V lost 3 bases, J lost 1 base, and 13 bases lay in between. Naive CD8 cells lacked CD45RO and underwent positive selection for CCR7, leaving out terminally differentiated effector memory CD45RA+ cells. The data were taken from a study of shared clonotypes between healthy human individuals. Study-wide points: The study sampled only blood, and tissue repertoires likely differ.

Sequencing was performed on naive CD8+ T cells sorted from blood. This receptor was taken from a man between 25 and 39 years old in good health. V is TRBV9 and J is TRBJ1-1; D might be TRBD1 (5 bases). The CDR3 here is CASSEPRTPNTEAFF. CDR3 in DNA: TGTGCCAGCAGCGAGCCAAGGACACCGAACACTGAAGCTTTCTTT.